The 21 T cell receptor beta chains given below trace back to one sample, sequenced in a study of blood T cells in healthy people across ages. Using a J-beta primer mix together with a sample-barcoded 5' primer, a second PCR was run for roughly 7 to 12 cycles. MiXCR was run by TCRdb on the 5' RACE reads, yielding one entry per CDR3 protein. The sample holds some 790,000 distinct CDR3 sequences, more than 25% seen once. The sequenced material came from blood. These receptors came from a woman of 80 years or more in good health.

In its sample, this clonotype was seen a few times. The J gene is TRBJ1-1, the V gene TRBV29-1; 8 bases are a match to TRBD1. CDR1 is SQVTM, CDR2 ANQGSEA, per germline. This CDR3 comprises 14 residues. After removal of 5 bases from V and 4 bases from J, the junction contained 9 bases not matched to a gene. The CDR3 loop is CSVRPGGFGTEAFF. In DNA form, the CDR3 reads TGCAGCGTTAGGCCAGGGGGCTTCGGCACTGAAGCTTTCTTT.

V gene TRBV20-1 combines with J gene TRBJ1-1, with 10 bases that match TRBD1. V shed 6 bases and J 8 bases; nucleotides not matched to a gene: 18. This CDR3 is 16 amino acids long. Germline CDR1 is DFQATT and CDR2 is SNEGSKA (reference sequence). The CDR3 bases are TGCAGTGCCAGGACCCGGGACAGGGGCATCGAACAGGAAGCTTTCTTT. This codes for CSARTRDRGIEQEAFF.

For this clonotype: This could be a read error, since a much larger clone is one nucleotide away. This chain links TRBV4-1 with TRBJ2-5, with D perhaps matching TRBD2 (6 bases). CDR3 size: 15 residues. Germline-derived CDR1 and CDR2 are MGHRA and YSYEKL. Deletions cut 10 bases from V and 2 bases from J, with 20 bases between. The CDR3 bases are TGCGCCAACAGTCAAATGGGGGGACCTCAAGAGACCCAGTACTTC. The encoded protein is CANSQMGGPQETQYF.

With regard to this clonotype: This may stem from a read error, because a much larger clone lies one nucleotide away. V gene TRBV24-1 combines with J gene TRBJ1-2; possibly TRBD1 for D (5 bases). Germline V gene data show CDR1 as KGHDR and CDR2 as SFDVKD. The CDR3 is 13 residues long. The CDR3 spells CAPSASGTSGYTF. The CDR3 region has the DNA TGTGCCCCCAGTGCCTCAGGGACGTCTGGCTACACCTTC.

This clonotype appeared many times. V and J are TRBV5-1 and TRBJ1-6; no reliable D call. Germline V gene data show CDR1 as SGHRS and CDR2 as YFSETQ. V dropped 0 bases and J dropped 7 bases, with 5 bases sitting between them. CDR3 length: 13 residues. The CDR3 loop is CASSLDRNSPLHF. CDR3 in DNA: TGCGCCAGCAGCTTGGACAGAAATTCACCCCTCCACTTT.

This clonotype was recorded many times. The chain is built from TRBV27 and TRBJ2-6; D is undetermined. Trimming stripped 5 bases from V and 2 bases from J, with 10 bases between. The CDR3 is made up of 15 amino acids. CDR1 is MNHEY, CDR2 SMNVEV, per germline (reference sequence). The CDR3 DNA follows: TGTGCCAGCAGTCTTCAGGTTGCTGGGGCCAACGTCCTGACTTTC. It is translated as CASSLQVAGANVLTF.

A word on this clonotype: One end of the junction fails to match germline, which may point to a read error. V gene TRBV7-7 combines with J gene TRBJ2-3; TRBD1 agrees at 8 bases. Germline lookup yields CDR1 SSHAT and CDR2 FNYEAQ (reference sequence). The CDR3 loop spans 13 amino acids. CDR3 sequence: CASSRQGKDTQYF. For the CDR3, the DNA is TGTGCTAGCAGTCGACAGGGGAAAGATACGCAGTATTTT.

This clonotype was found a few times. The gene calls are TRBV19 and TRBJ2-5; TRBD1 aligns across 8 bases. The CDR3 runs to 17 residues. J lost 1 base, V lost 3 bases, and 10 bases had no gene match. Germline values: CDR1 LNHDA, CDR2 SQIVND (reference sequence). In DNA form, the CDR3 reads TGTGCCAGTAGTATCCCGCAGGGGGCCCGAGGCCAAGAGACCCAGTACTTC. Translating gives CASSIPQGARGQETQYF.

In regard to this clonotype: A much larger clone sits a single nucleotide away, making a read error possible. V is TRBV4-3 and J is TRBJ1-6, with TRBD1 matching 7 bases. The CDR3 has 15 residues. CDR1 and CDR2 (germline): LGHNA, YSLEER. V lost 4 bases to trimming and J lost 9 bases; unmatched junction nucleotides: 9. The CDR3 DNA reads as TGCGCCAGCAGCCCTGGACAGGATATACTTTCACCCCTCCACTTT. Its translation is CASSPGQDILSPLHF.

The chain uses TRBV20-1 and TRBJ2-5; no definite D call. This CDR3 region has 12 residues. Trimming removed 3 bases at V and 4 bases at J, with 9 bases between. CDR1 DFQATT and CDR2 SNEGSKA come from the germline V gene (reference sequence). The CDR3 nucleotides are TGCAGTGCTAGGTCCTTGGTAGAGACCCAGTACTTC. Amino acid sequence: CSARSLVETQYF.

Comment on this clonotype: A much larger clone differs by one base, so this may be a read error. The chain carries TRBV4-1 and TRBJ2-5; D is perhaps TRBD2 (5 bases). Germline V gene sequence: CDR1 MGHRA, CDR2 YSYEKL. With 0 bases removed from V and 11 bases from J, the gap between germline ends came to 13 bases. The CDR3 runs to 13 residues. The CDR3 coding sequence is TGCGCCAGCAGCCAAGATCGGAGGAATGAGCAGTACTTC. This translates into CASSQDRRNEQYF.

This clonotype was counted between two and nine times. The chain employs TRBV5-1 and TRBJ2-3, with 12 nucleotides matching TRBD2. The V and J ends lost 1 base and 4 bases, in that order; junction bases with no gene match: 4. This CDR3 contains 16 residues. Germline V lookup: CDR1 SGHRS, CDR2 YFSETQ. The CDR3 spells CASSLLAGGGADTQYF. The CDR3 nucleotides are TGCGCCAGCAGCTTGCTAGCGGGGGGGGGCGCAGATACGCAGTATTTT. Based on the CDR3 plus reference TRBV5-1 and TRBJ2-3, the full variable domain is KAGVTQTPRYLIKTRGQQVTLSCSPISGHRSVSWYQQTPGQGLQFLFEYFSETQRNKGNFPGRFSGRQFSNSRSEMNVSTLELGDSALYLCASSLLAGGGADTQYFGPGTRLTVL.

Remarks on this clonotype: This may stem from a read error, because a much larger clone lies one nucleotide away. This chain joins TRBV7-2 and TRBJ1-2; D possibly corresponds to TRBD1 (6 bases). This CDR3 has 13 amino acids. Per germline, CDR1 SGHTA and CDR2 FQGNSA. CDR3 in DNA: TGTGCCAGCAGCCCGGACAGCCTAGATGGCTGCACCTTC. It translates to CASSPDSLDGCTF.

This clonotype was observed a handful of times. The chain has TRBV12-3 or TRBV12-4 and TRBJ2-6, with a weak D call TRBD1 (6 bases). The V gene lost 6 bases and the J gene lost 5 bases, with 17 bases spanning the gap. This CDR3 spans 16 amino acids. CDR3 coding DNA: TGTGCCAGCAGGGACACAGGGACCGGGCGGGCCAACGTCCTGACTTTC. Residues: CASRDTGTGRANVLTF.

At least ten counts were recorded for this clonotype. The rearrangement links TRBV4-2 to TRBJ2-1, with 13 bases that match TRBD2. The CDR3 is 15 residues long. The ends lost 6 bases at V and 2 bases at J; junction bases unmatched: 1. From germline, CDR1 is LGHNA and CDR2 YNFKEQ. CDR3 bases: TGTGCCAGCAGAACTAGCGGGGGGGCCTACAATGAGCAGTTCTTC. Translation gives CASRTSGGAYNEQFF.

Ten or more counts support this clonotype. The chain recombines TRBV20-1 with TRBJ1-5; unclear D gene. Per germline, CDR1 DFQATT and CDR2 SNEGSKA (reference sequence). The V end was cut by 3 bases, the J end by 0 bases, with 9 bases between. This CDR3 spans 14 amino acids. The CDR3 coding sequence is TGCAGTGCTAGCCGTGGAAATAGCAATCAGCCCCAGCATTTT. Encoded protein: CSASRGNSNQPQHF.

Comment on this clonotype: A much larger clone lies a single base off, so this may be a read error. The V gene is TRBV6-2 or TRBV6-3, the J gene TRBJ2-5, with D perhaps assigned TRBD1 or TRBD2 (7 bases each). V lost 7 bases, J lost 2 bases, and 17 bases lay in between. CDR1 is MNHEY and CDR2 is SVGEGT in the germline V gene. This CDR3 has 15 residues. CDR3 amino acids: CASTGLPGGQETQYF. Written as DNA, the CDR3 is TGTGCCAGCACGGGACTACCAGGGGGTCAAGAGACCCAGTACTTC.

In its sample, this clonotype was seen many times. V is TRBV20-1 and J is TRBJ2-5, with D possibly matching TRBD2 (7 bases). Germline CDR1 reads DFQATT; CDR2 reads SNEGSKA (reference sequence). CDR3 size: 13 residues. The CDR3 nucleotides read TGCAGCGGGGGGCACGAAAACCAAGAGACCCAGTACTTC. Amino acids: CSGGHENQETQYF.

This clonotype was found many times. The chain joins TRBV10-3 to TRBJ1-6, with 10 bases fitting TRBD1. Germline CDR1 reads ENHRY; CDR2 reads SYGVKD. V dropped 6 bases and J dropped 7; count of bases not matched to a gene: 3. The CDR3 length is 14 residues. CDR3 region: CAIRGTGVNSPLHF. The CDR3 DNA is TGTGCCATCAGGGGGACAGGGGTAAATTCACCCCTCCACTTT.

The CDR3 DNA is TGCAGTGCTAGAGATCTAGGGACAGGGTCTCAGCCCCAGCATTTT. Its translation: CSARDLGTGSQPQHF. V gene TRBV20-1 combines with J gene TRBJ1-5, with 9 bases identical to TRBD1. The CDR3 runs to 15 residues. Germline V lookup: CDR1 DFQATT, CDR2 SNEGSKA (reference sequence). The junction had 6 bases not matched to a gene; V was cut back by 0 bases and J by 6 bases.

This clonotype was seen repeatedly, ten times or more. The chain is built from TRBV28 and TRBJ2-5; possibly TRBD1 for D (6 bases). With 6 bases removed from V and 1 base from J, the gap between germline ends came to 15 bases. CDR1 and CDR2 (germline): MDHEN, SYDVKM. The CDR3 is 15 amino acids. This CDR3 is CASSIPQGRQETQYF. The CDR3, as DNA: TGTGCCAGCAGCATCCCACAGGGTCGCCAAGAGACCCAGTACTTC.